This T cell receptor beta chain was captured by sequencing in a study of blood T cell repertoires in COVID-19. Study at large: From the United States, Italy and Spain came samples of acute and convalescent COVID-19. The analysed material was cDNA or gDNA that came from T cells, B-cell-depleted T cells, or PBMCs.

The authors' processing: Estimation of nucleated cell counts relied on the amplification of reference gene primers. TCRdb's copy holds only in-frame clones and misses some; the assay was immunoSEQ multiplex PCR. The D gene and trimming were derived from the DNA, and the V and J assignments and clone size from that table. The sample yields 110,000 or so clones, around four fifths seen once. The sequence derives from a woman aged 55-75 years with acute or convalescent COVID-19. Sequencing was carried out using peripheral blood.

CDR3 nucleotide sequence: TGTGCCACCCAGCCGACAGCCCTACAAGAGACCCAGTACTTC. Protein: CATQPTALQETQYF. The chain employs TRBV5-4 and TRBJ2-5, with D maybe TRBD1 (5 bases). Germline V gives CDR1 SGHNT, CDR2 YYREEE (reference sequence). V lost 9 bases, J lost 2 bases, and 17 bases lay in between. The CDR3 contains 14 residues.